These T cell receptor beta chains were read from a single sample in a study of blood T cell repertoires in COVID-19. The table came from immunoSEQ multiplex PCR; TCRdb's copy has only in-frame clones and leaves some out. The sample lists around 150,000 clones, about 88% occurring once. Sequenced: PBMCs or T cells enriched from blood (not recorded which). The receptors were sampled from a middle-aged man who had recovered from COVID-19. The conserved cysteine and the conserved F or W are not part of the CDR3 here. A D gene is named only where the DNA matches it firmly.

TRBV29-1,.,TRBJ1-2,STTTGNYGYT
TRBV19,.,TRBJ1-6,ASSTQAYNSPLH
TRBV9,.,TRBJ1-1,ASSARITGFPEAF
TRBV3-1/TRBV3-2,.,TRBJ1-3,ASSQVSGRPGNTIY
TRBV6-5,.,TRBJ1-5,ASRLTGLGQPQH
TRBV3-1/TRBV3-2,.,TRBJ1-1,ASSPTGLWAF
TRBV5-1,.,TRBJ1-5,ASSENSNQPQH
TRBV29-1,.,TRBJ2-3,SVLLAIGADTQY
TRBV23-1,.,TRBJ1-5,ASSQSGGQPQH
TRBV27,.,TRBJ2-7,ASSLISKSYEQY
TRBV3-1/TRBV3-2,.,TRBJ1-6,ASSPNSNSPLH
TRBV19,TRBD2,TRBJ2-1,ASSIVGLAGIEQF
TRBV4-3,TRBD1,TRBJ2-1,ASSQDFWTGGSSSYNEQF
TRBV4-2,TRBD1,TRBJ1-3,ASSQEEGASSGNTIY
TRBV7-9,TRBD1,TRBJ1-1,ASSMGQGQDTEAF
TRBV2,TRBD1,TRBJ1-6,ASTPTGYSPLH
TRBV7-9,TRBD1,TRBJ1-1,ASSLDGGNRGAEAF
TRBV5-4,TRBD1,TRBJ2-7,ASSSTGSNYEQY
TRBV30,.,TRBJ1-3,AWSVSASTGNTIY
TRBV11-1,TRBD2,TRBJ2-7,ASSMGLADSYEQY
TRBV5-1,.,TRBJ1-4,ASSVGGITNEKLF
TRBV30,TRBD1,TRBJ2-1,AWSPPTGTGLYNEQF